This T cell receptor (beta chain) was sequenced during a study of radiotherapy plus CTLA-4 blockade in lung cancer. Across the whole study: Objective response was observed in about 19% of patients, and disease control in roughly 33%. Study-wide results and limits: It was early blood T cell clone dynamics, with interferon-beta, that reportedly best predicted response. Tumor-origin TCR clones grew in blood after radiotherapy plus ipilimumab.

Chemo-refractory metastatic non-small-cell lung cancer patients underwent focal radiation alongside CTLA-4 blockade with ipilimumab. Worth noting for this clone: Its matching antigen is unknown.

The assay was immunoSEQ multiplex PCR, and TCRdb's table has in-frame clones only and misses some. The data show about 28,000 clones, with less than 85% seen just once and 7% to 9.5% held by the top ten. The sample was peripheral blood, taken from a patient treated with radiotherapy plus ipilimumab. The clonotype originates from a human donor with non-small cell lung cancer who had stable disease on radiotherapy plus ipilimumab.

In DNA, the CDR3 is TGTGCCAGTAGTATTACAAGGAGAAACACCATATATTTT. Translated: CASSITRRNTIYF. The rearrangement uses TRBV19 and TRBJ1-3; D uncertain. Germline values: CDR1 LNHDA, CDR2 SQIVND (reference sequence). V was pared by 3 bases and J by 5 bases, with 8 bases between. The length of the CDR3 is 13 residues.